This T cell receptor beta chain was recorded in a study of T cell responses to AZD1222 COVID-19 vaccine. Study observations and caveats: White British people made up most donors, females outnumbered males, and clonal diversity was possibly underestimated. Repertoires were sampled only after the peak T cell response. Variant regions that are unmutated are reportedly the target of nearly half of spike-specific TCRs.

Using immunoSEQ multiplex PCR, the repertoire was profiled, and TCRdb retains in-frame clones only, with some absent. The data contain about 160,000 clones, approximately 90% of them seen just once; the ten biggest clones take up approximately 2%. With V trimmed by 5 bases and J by 5 bases, 9 bases remained unmatched. The CDR3 runs 16 residues. The germline V gene has CDR1 SGHVS and CDR2 FNYEAQ. Regarding this clone: Antigen specificity is unknown.

The chain uses TRBV7-6 and TRBJ1-4; TRBD1 matches at 9 bases. The clonotype originates from an adult in good health. This sample comprised peripheral blood, obtained on day 0 of AZD1222 vaccination. CDR3 protein: CASSQIQGAPNEKLFF. The CDR3 nucleotides are TGTGCCAGCAGCCAGATACAGGGGGCACCCAATGAAAAACTGTTTTTT.